Below, 26 T cell receptor beta chains from the same sample are listed, as sequenced in a study of T cells after yellow fever vaccination. Each CDR3 protein gets one entry after TCRdb re-called the 5' RACE reads with MiXCR. The sample has under 90,000 distinct CDR3 sequences, over 6% seen once. The material sequenced was CD8+ T cells sorted from PBMCs, taken around 45 days after the first yellow fever vaccination. All receptors derive from a man aged 18 to 30 who received the YFV17D yellow fever vaccine.

This clonotype was seen at least ten times. The gene calls are TRBV5-1 and TRBJ2-7; D is unresolved. With 7 bases removed from V and 0 bases from J, the gap between germline ends came to 11 bases. This CDR3 contains 13 residues. Germline loops: CDR1 SGHRS, CDR2 YFSETQ. The CDR3 DNA reads as TGCGCCAGCCGCTACGGCAGCTCCTACGAGCAGTACTTC. Translation: CASRYGSSYEQYF. Drawing the rest from reference TRBV5-1 and TRBJ2-7, the complete variable domain is KAGVTQTPRYLIKTRGQQVTLSCSPISGHRSVSWYQQTPGQGLQFLFEYFSETQRNKGNFPGRFSGRQFSNSRSEMNVSTLELGDSALYLCASRYGSSYEQYFGPGTRLTVT.

This clonotype was counted ten times or more. The genes are TRBV9 and TRBJ2-1, with 7 bases aligning to TRBD1. Germline-derived CDR1 and CDR2 are SGDLS and YYNGEE. J lost 2 bases, V lost 4 bases, and 6 bases had no gene match. CDR3 size: 15 residues. CDR3 residues: CASSPTGVTYNEQFF. CDR3 nucleotide sequence: TGTGCCAGCAGCCCAACAGGGGTCACCTACAATGAGCAGTTCTTC.

Only a few counts were recorded for this clonotype. V and J are TRBV23-1 and TRBJ2-2; D perhaps matches TRBD1 (5 bases). TRBV23-1 is recorded as an ORF, its role being uncertain. The V and J ends lost 0 bases and 3 bases respectively, with 11 bases between them. The CDR3 totals 16 residues. CDR3 protein: CASSQSKGRYTGELFF. DNA of the CDR3: TGCGCCAGCAGTCAATCGAAGGGGCGATACACCGGGGAGCTGTTTTTT.

This clonotype was seen at least ten times. The chain couples TRBV6-5 to TRBJ2-2; tentative D call: TRBD1 (5 bases). V lost 10 bases, J lost 6 bases, and 18 bases lay in between. The CDR3 runs to 14 residues. The V gene's germline CDR1 is MNHEY and CDR2 SVGAGI. The CDR3 nucleotides read TGTGCCATCAACCCCCAGGGTTCCCCCGGGGAGCTGTTTTTT. It is translated as CAINPQGSPGELFF.

Ten or more counts support this clonotype. This sequence joins TRBV5-1 and TRBJ2-7, with 10 nucleotides matching TRBD1. This CDR3 has 15 residues. Germline CDR1 reads SGHRS; CDR2 reads YFSETQ. The V segment lost 4 bases and the J segment 3 bases; nucleotides outside the gene matches: 7. This CDR3 reads CASSGGTGDNYEQYF. CDR3 DNA: TGCGCCAGCAGCGGCGGGACAGGGGACAACTACGAGCAGTACTTC.

V and J are TRBV4-3 and TRBJ2-1; D is ambiguous. Germline V lookup: CDR1 LGHNA, CDR2 YSLEER. This CDR3 spans 17 amino acids. V shed 3 bases and J shed 1 base, with 16 bases lying between them. The CDR3 coding sequence is TGCGCCAGCAGCCAGTCCGTCCCGGCAGGTTCCTACAATGAGCAGTTCTTC. Amino acid sequence: CASSQSVPAGSYNEQFF.

This clonotype has just a few counts. The rearrangement links TRBV20-1 to TRBJ1-6; D may be TRBD1 (5 bases). The germline CDR1 and CDR2 sequences are DFQATT and SNEGSKA (reference sequence). This CDR3 comprises 14 residues. V lost 0 bases and J 9 bases, leaving 12 bases between the germline ends. The CDR3 here is CSARDLLDSSPLHF. The CDR3 region has the DNA TGCAGTGCTAGAGATCTCCTAGACAGTTCACCCCTCCACTTT.

This clonotype was picked up many times. V is TRBV7-9 and J is TRBJ2-7; 7 nucleotides match TRBD1. There are 13 residues in the CDR3. With V trimmed by 7 bases and J by 2 bases, 5 bases remained unmatched. CDR1 is SEHNR, CDR2 FQNEAQ, per germline (reference sequence). CDR3 sequence (DNA): TGTGCCAGCACCGGGACAGAGACCTACGAGCAGTACTTC. Translating gives CASTGTETYEQYF.

The sample holds many counts of this clonotype. The J gene is TRBJ2-1, the V gene TRBV6-5, with 10 positions matching TRBD2. Germline V gives CDR1 MNHEY, CDR2 SVGAGI. With V trimmed by 0 bases and J by 6 bases, 2 bases remained unmatched. The CDR3 extends over 15 amino acids. CDR3: CASSYSLAGTNEQFF. As DNA, the CDR3 is TGTGCCAGCAGTTACTCACTAGCGGGGACCAATGAGCAGTTCTTC.

This clonotype was seen at least ten times. This chain uses TRBV7-2 with TRBJ2-1; TRBD2 is a possible D gene (7 bases). Deletions cut 5 bases from V and 2 bases from J, with 13 bases between. In germline, CDR1 is SGHTA, CDR2 FQGNSA. The CDR3 sequence is 15 residues long. The CDR3 is CASSPRGAPYNEQFF. The CDR3 DNA is TGTGCCAGCAGCCCCCGGGGGGCCCCCTACAATGAGCAGTTCTTC.

The chain is built from TRBV13 and TRBJ2-5; 8 bases fit TRBD2. Looked up from germline, CDR1 is PRHDT and CDR2 is FYEKMQ (reference sequence). The CDR3 runs 14 residues. The J segment lost 4 bases and the V segment lost 6 bases, leaving 7 bases of the junction unmatched. This chain's CDR3 is CASSPGGAGETQYF. The DNA for the CDR3 is TGTGCCAGCAGTCCCGGGGGGGCCGGAGAGACCCAGTACTTC.

In its sample, this clonotype was seen many times. This rearrangement joins TRBV20-1 to TRBJ1-4; D not certain. CDR3 size: 17 residues. V dropped 5 bases and J dropped 1 base, with 20 bases sitting between them. CDR1 is DFQATT and CDR2 is SNEGSKA in the germline V gene (reference sequence). The CDR3 nucleotides are TGCAGTGCTTCCCTCGGACCATACGAGTTAACTAATGAAAAACTGTTTTTT. Its protein product is CSASLGPYELTNEKLFF.

This clonotype has a count of ten or more. The V call is TRBV7-9, the J call TRBJ2-5, with 8 bases that match TRBD1. Germline CDR1 SEHNR, CDR2 FQNEAQ (reference sequence). This CDR3 is built from 16 residues. V gave up 2 bases and J gave up 2 bases; unmatched junction bases: 7. CDR3 in DNA: TGTGCCAGCAGCTTACCAAGAGGACAGGGTCAAGAGACCCAGTACTTC. Translation gives CASSLPRGQGQETQYF.

This clonotype was counted ten times or more. The chain employs TRBV7-9 and TRBJ2-1, with D uncertain. The CDR3 runs to 13 residues. Looked up from germline, CDR1 is SEHNR and CDR2 is FQNEAQ (reference sequence). Trimming pared 5 bases from V and 8 bases from J, leaving 13 bases between. CDR3 sequence: CASSADPRHEQFF. The CDR3 nucleotides are TGTGCCAGCAGCGCCGACCCCCGGCATGAGCAGTTCTTC. Complete variable domain (other parts from reference TRBV7-9 and TRBJ2-1): DTGVSQNPRHKITKRGQNVTFRCDPISEHNRLYWYRQTLGQGPEFLTYFQNEAQLEKSRLLSDRFSAERPKGSFSTLEIQRTEQGDSAMYLCASSADPRHEQFFGPGTRLTVL.

This clonotype has a count of ten or more. V usage is TRBV2 and J usage is TRBJ2-3; 11 bases agree with TRBD2. The CDR3 consists of 15 residues. V lost 3 bases, J lost 6 bases, and 5 bases stayed unmatched. Germline V gene lookup returns CDR1 SNHLY and CDR2 FYNNEI. Here the CDR3 reads CASSDHSGGADTQYF. DNA of the CDR3: TGTGCCAGCAGTGACCATAGCGGGGGGGCCGATACGCAGTATTTT. Full variable domain (outside the CDR3, taken from reference TRBV2 and TRBJ2-3): EPEVTQTPSHQVTQMGQEVILRCVPISNHLYFYWYRQILGQKVEFLVSFYNNEISEKSEIFDDQFSVERPDGSNFTLKIRSTKLEDSAMYFCASSDHSGGADTQYFGPGTRLTVL.

The gene calls are TRBV27 and TRBJ2-5; 8 bases align to TRBD1. The V and J ends lost 6 bases and 5 bases, in that order; junction bases with no gene match: 14. CDR1 and CDR2 from the germline V gene are MNHEY and SMNVEV (reference sequence). There are 16 residues in the CDR3. The CDR3 spells CASSRLAQGAEETQYF. In DNA, the CDR3 is TGTGCCAGCAGCAGATTAGCGCAGGGGGCGGAGGAGACCCAGTACTTC.

This clonotype has ten or more counts. The chain employs TRBV12-3 or TRBV12-4 and TRBJ2-1, with a possible D match to TRBD1 (6 bases). This CDR3 is 16 amino acids long. Trimming removed 5 bases at V and 6 bases at J, with 20 bases between. This CDR3 reads CASSMTGEQGVNEQFF. Here the CDR3 DNA reads TGTGCCAGCAGTATGACAGGTGAACAGGGAGTCAATGAGCAGTTCTTC.

This clonotype was picked up many times. The chain recombines TRBV4-1 with TRBJ2-1; tentatively, D is TRBD2 (6 bases). Germline values: CDR1 MGHRA, CDR2 YSYEKL. This CDR3 contains 16 residues. Trimming removed 5 bases at V and 0 bases at J, with 14 bases between. CDR3 loop: CASSSPAGSSYNEQFF. CDR3 DNA: TGCGCCAGCAGCTCGCCGGCGGGGAGCTCCTACAATGAGCAGTTCTTC.

This clonotype was detected many times. The gene calls are TRBV5-1 and TRBJ2-2, with D maybe TRBD2 (6 bases). Trimming shortened V by 6 bases and J by 5 bases, and 8 bases separated the two germline ends. The CDR3 sequence is 12 residues long. Germline CDR1 SGHRS, CDR2 YFSETQ. The CDR3 loop is CASMRDTGELFF. CDR3 sequence (DNA): TGCGCCAGCATGCGGGATACCGGGGAGCTGTTTTTT. The full variable domain, its missing parts supplied by reference TRBV5-1 and TRBJ2-2, is KAGVTQTPRYLIKTRGQQVTLSCSPISGHRSVSWYQQTPGQGLQFLFEYFSETQRNKGNFPGRFSGRQFSNSRSEMNVSTLELGDSALYLCASMRDTGELFFGEGSRLTVL.

The CDR3 here is CASSSGPGLTINEQFF. CDR3 DNA: TGTGCCAGCAGCTCAGGGCCGGGACTAACTATCAATGAGCAGTTCTTC. The rearrangement joins TRBV5-4 to TRBJ2-1, with 7 bases aligning to TRBD2. Trimming cost V 3 bases and J 6 bases; bases outside gene matches: 12. Germline CDR1 reads SGHNT; CDR2 reads YYREEE (reference sequence). There are 16 residues in the CDR3.

The chain is built from TRBV11-1 and TRBJ2-7; no firm D call. The CDR3 is 15 residues long. V was cut by 5 bases and J by 1 base, with 15 bases left in between. Per the germline V gene, CDR1 is SGHAT and CDR2 is FQDESV (reference sequence). CDR3 loop: CASSPAPGRSYEQYV. DNA of the CDR3: TGTGCCAGCAGCCCGGCGCCAGGACGGTCCTACGAGCAGTACGTC.

In its sample, this clonotype was seen many times. The CDR3 protein is CASRLGATSTDTQYF. The CDR3 bases are TGTGCCAGTCGGCTAGGGGCTACCAGCACAGATACGCAGTATTTT. This chain uses TRBV7-2 with TRBJ2-3, with D possibly being TRBD1 (5 bases). The CDR3 totals 15 residues. Germline V gene lookup returns CDR1 SGHTA and CDR2 FQGNSA. Trimming took off 9 bases at V and 0 bases at J, with 16 bases between the two ends.

This clonotype appeared many times. This chain uses TRBV6-4 with TRBJ2-1; 8 nucleotides align to TRBD1. CDR1 and CDR2 (germline): MRHNA, SNTAGT. The CDR3 loop spans 15 amino acids. The ends lost 8 bases at V and 7 bases at J; junction bases unmatched: 13. The CDR3 protein is CASGNRDRPRNEQFF. The CDR3 bases are TGTGCCAGCGGTAACCGGGACAGGCCAAGGAATGAGCAGTTCTTC.

This rearrangement joins TRBV24-1 to TRBJ2-2; TRBD1 might be the D (6 bases). Germline CDR1 KGHDR, CDR2 SFDVKD. V was pared by 8 bases and J by 7 bases, with 16 bases between. The CDR3 covers 14 residues. The CDR3 bases are TGTGCCACCACCAGGGTCAGGGGCCACGGGGAGCTGTTTTTT. The encoded protein is CATTRVRGHGELFF.

This clonotype was detected ten times or more. The rearrangement uses TRBV6-5 and TRBJ2-2; D gene uncertain. Between the trimmed V and J ends, which lost 2 bases and 5 bases, there was a span of 6 bases. This CDR3 has 13 amino acids. CDR1 is MNHEY, CDR2 SVGAGI, per germline. The CDR3 loop reads CASSYLSTGELFF. CDR3 in DNA: TGTGCCAGCAGTTACCTCTCGACCGGGGAGCTGTTTTTT.

This clonotype was observed once. A read error may explain this, as a much larger clone is one base away. The chain carries TRBV6-5 and TRBJ2-1; D is perhaps TRBD2 (5 bases). Germline lookup yields CDR1 MNHEY and CDR2 SVGAGI. V lost 1 base and J lost 12, with 25 bases in between. This CDR3 comprises 17 residues. The CDR3: CASSYYPADKTRSGQFF. The CDR3 bases are TGTGCCAGCAGTTACTATCCAGCGGATAAAACAAGGAGTGGGCAGTTCTTC.